The rows below give T cell receptor beta chains drawn from one sample of a study of T-cell reconstitution after alpha-beta-depleted transplantation in children. TCRdb reprocessed the PCR reads with MiXCR, giving one entry per CDR3 protein. Of over 200,000 distinct CDR3 sequences listed, around 9.5% are singletons. The sample here was PBMCs from the stem cell graft donor, taken from the stem cell graft. These receptors were obtained from a human donor who donated a stem cell graft to a child with acute lymphoblastic leukemia. The CDR3 runs from the conserved cysteine through the conserved F or W. Each record gives: V gene, J gene, clone size, D gene, CDR3 DNA, CDR3 protein. D genes are given only for firm matches. Clone sizes are given selectively: once, few, many, or a class where the clone is expanded.

V: TRBV7-9; J: TRBJ1-5; size: .; D: .; DNA: TGTGCCAGCAGCTTAGGACAGTCTGAGGCGCCCCAGCATTTT; CDR3: CASSLGQSEAPQHF
V: TRBV12-3/TRBV12-4; J: TRBJ1-2; size: .; D: .; DNA: TGTGCCAGCAGTTTAGGCCAGGCCAATAACTATGGCTACACCTTC; CDR3: CASSLGQANNYGYTF
V: TRBV20-1; J: TRBJ2-1; size: .; D: TRBD2; DNA: TGCAGTGCTAGTGGGACTAGCGGGTTTAATGAGCAGTTCTTC; CDR3: CSASGTSGFNEQFF
V: TRBV19; J: TRBJ2-7; size: .; D: TRBD1; DNA: TGTGCCAGTAAGGGGGACAGGGGAACCTACGAGCAGTACTTC; CDR3: CASKGDRGTYEQYF
V: TRBV4-3; J: TRBJ2-1; size: .; D: .; DNA: TGCGCCAGCAGCCAAGGGGACGCCGGCTCCTACAATGAGCAGTTCTTC; CDR3: CASSQGDAGSYNEQFF
V: TRBV3-1; J: TRBJ2-3; size: many; D: .; DNA: TGTGCCAGCAGCCAAGGACTTAGCGTCGATACGCAGTATTTT; CDR3: CASSQGLSVDTQYF
V: TRBV29-1; J: TRBJ2-7; size: many; D: .; DNA: TGCAGCGTTGGTGGTCCCACCTTAGGGGAGCAGTACTTC; CDR3: CSVGGPTLGEQYF
V: TRBV12-3/TRBV12-4; J: TRBJ2-5; size: .; D: TRBD2; DNA: TGTGCCAGCAGACTAACTAGCGGGGGGACGCAAGAGACCCAGTACTTC; CDR3: CASRLTSGGTQETQYF
V: TRBV5-1; J: TRBJ2-2; size: many; D: TRBD1; DNA: TGCGCCAGCAGCTTTGACAGGGGGCTTTCCGGGGAGCTGTTTTTT; CDR3: CASSFDRGLSGELFF
V: TRBV3-1; J: TRBJ2-1; size: few; D: .; DNA: TGTGCCAGCAGCCAAGGGACTACCCCCAGCGATGAGCAGTTCTTC; CDR3: CASSQGTTPSDEQFF
V: TRBV6-2/TRBV6-3; J: TRBJ2-7; size: .; D: .; DNA: TGTGCCAGCAGTTACTCGGCAGGTCGCTACGAGCAGTACTTC; CDR3: CASSYSAGRYEQYF
V: TRBV18; J: TRBJ1-2; size: few; D: .; DNA: TGTGCCAGCTCACCACCTCAGCGACCGACCTATGGCTACACCTTC; CDR3: CASSPPQRPTYGYTF
V: TRBV9; J: TRBJ1-5; size: few; D: TRBD1; DNA: TGTGCCAGCAGCATCGGGACAGGGGAGGGTCAGCCCCAGCATTTT; CDR3: CASSIGTGEGQPQHF
V: TRBV18; J: TRBJ2-1; size: .; D: .; DNA: TGTGCCAGCTCACCACCGTCAGGGCCAGGCAATGAGCAGTTCTTC; CDR3: CASSPPSGPGNEQFF
V: TRBV12-3/TRBV12-4; J: TRBJ1-2; size: many; D: .; DNA: TGTGCCAGCAGTCCCGAGGCCTATGGCTACACCTTC; CDR3: CASSPEAYGYTF
V: TRBV20-1; J: TRBJ2-2; size: many; D: .; DNA: TGCAGTGCTAGTCCCCCGGATGACACCGGGGAGCTGTTTTTT; CDR3: CSASPPDDTGELFF
V: TRBV20-1; J: TRBJ1-5; size: few; D: .; DNA: TGCAGTGCTAGTTACGGGGCCAATCAGCCCCAGCATTTT; CDR3: CSASYGANQPQHF
V: TRBV12-3/TRBV12-4; J: TRBJ1-1; size: many; D: TRBD1; DNA: TGTGCCAGCAGTTTGACAGGGCTTCGTAACACTGAAGCTTTCTTT; CDR3: CASSLTGLRNTEAFF
V: TRBV7-6; J: TRBJ2-2; size: few; D: .; DNA: TGTGCCAGCAGCTTACCGGTGAACACCGGGGAGCTGTTTTTT; CDR3: CASSLPVNTGELFF
V: TRBV7-2; J: TRBJ1-2; size: .; D: .; DNA: TGTGCCAGCAGCTTAGGTGAGGTTGACTATGGCTACACCTTC; CDR3: CASSLGEVDYGYTF
V: TRBV5-1; J: TRBJ2-7; size: few; D: .; DNA: TGCGCCAGCAGCTTTATAGGTCAAGCCTCCTACGAGCAGTACTTC; CDR3: CASSFIGQASYEQYF
V: TRBV4-3; J: TRBJ2-2; size: many; D: .; DNA: TGCGCCAGCAGCCAAGATCTAATCGGGTCTTACGCGAACACCGGGGAGCTGTTTTTT; CDR3: CASSQDLIGSYANTGELFF
V: TRBV5-1; J: TRBJ2-3; size: many; D: .; DNA: TGCGCCAGCAGCTTGGACTCGCCGAGGGATACGCAGTATTTT; CDR3: CASSLDSPRDTQYF
V: TRBV5-6; J: TRBJ1-4; size: few; D: TRBD1; DNA: TGTGCCAGCAGCTCTTTCACCGACAGGGTAGGATCTATGGCAAAACTGTTTTTT; CDR3: CASSSFTDRVGSMAKLFF
V: TRBV4-3; J: TRBJ2-1; size: many; D: .; DNA: TGCGCCAGCAGCCAAGAGAGGCAGGGAGACAATGAGCAGTTCTTC; CDR3: CASSQERQGDNEQFF
V: TRBV5-1; J: TRBJ2-5; size: .; D: .; DNA: TGCGCCAGCAGACCCTTGGGCCAGTTCCAAGAGACCCAGTACTTC; CDR3: CASRPLGQFQETQYF
V: TRBV6-5; J: TRBJ1-1; size: many; D: .; DNA: TGTGCCAGCAGCCCGACGGTTGTTGGTAGGGTTGAAGCTTTCTTT; CDR3: CASSPTVVGRVEAFF
V: TRBV7-8; J: TRBJ2-1; size: many; D: .; DNA: TGTGCCAGCAGCCCCCATAGTGAGCAGTTCTTC; CDR3: CASSPHSEQFF
V: TRBV10-2; J: TRBJ2-6; size: many; D: TRBD2; DNA: TGCGCCAGCAGTGAGATTGGTAGCGGGGGGTCTGGGGCCAACGTCCTGACTTTC; CDR3: CASSEIGSGGSGANVLTF
V: TRBV2; J: TRBJ2-3; size: .; D: TRBD2; DNA: TGTGCCAGCAGTGGGAATAGCGGGGGGTCTAGCACAGATACGCAGTATTTT; CDR3: CASSGNSGGSSTDTQYF
V: TRBV6-2/TRBV6-3; J: TRBJ2-7; size: many; D: .; DNA: TGTGCCAGCAGATCCCGTTCGGGGGGCCTATACGAGCAGTACTTC; CDR3: CASRSRSGGLYEQYF
V: TRBV6-5; J: TRBJ2-7; size: .; D: .; DNA: TGTGCCAGCAGTTACGGCAGGGGTTACTCCTACGAGCAGTACTTC; CDR3: CASSYGRGYSYEQYF
V: TRBV9; J: TRBJ2-1; size: many; D: TRBD2; DNA: TGTGCCAGCAGCGCCGGGACTAGCGGGGGCTCCTACAATGAGCAGTTCTTC; CDR3: CASSAGTSGGSYNEQFF
V: TRBV12-3/TRBV12-4; J: TRBJ1-1; size: .; D: .; DNA: TGTGCCAGCAGTTTAAAGGGGGGCGCTGAATCTTTCTTT; CDR3: CASSLKGGAESFF
V: TRBV30; J: TRBJ2-7; size: few; D: .; DNA: TGTGCCTGGAGTCTCCCGCGACTAGTATGGTCCTACGAGCAGTACTTC; CDR3: CAWSLPRLVWSYEQYF